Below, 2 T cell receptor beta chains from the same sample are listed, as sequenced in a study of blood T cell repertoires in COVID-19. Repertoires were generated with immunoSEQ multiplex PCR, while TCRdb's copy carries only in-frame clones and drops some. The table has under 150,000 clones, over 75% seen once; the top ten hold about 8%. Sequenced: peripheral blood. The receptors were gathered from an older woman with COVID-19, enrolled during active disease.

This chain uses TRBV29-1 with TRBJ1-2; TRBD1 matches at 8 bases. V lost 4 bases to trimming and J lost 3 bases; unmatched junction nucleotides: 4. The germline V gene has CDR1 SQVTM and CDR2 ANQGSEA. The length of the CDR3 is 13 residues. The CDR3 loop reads CSVGTGFDYGYTF. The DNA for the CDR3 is TGCAGCGTTGGGACAGGGTTCGACTATGGCTACACCTTC.

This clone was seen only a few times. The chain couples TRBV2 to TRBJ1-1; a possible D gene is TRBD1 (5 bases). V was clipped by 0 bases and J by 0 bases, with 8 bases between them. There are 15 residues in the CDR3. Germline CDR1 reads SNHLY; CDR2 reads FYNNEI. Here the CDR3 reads CASSEAGLLNTEAFF. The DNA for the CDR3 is TGTGCCAGCAGTGAAGCGGGACTCTTGAACACTGAAGCTTTCTTT.